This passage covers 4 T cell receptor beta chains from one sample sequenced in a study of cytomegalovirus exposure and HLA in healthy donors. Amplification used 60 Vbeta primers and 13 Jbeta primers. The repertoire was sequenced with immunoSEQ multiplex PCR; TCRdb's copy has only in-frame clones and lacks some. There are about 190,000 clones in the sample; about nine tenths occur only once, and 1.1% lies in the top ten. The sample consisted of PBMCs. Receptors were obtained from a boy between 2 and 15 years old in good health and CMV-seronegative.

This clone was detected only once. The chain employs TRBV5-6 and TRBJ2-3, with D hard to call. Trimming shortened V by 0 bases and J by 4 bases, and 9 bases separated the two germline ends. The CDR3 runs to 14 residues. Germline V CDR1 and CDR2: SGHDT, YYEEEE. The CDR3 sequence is CASSLDISPDTQYF. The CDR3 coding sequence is TGTGCCAGCAGCTTGGACATTTCCCCAGATACGCAGTATTTT.

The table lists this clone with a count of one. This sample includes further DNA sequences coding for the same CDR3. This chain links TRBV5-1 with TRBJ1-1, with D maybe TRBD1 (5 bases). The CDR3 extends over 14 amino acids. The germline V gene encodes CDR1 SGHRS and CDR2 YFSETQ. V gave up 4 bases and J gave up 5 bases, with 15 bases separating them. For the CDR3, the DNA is TGCGCCAGCAGCCCCGCCGGGGGGTATACTGAAGCTTTCTTT. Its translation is CASSPAGGYTEAFF.

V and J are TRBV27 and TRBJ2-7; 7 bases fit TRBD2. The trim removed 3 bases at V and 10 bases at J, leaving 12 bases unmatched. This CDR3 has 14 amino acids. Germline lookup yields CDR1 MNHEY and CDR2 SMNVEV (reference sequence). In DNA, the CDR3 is TGTGCCAGCAGTTTGGTGGCGGGACGAGCGGGACAGTACTTC. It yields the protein CASSLVAGRAGQYF.

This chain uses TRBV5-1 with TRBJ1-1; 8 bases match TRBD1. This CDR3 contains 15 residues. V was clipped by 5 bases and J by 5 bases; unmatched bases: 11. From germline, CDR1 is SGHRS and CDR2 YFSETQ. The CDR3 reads CASSSGTGGVTEAFF. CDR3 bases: TGCGCCAGCAGTTCTGGGACAGGCGGGGTAACTGAAGCTTTCTTT. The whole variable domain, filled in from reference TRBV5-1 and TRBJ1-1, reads KAGVTQTPRYLIKTRGQQVTLSCSPISGHRSVSWYQQTPGQGLQFLFEYFSETQRNKGNFPGRFSGRQFSNSRSEMNVSTLELGDSALYLCASSSGTGGVTEAFFGQGTRLTVV.